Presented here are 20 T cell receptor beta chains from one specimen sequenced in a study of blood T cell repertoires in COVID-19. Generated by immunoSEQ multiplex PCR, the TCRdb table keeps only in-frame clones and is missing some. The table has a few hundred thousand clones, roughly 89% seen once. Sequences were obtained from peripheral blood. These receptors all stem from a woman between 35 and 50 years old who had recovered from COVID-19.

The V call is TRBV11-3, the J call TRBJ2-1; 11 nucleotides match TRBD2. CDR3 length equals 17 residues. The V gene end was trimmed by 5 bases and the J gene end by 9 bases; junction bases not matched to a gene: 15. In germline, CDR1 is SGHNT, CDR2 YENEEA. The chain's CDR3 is CASSLPRPGLAEIEQFF. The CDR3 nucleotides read TGTGCCAGCAGCCTTCCAAGGCCGGGACTAGCGGAAATTGAGCAGTTCTTC.

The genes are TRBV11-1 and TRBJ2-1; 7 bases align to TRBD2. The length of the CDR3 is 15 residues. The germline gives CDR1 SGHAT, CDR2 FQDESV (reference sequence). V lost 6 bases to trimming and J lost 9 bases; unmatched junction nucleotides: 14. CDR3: CASSYRDYPAGEQFF. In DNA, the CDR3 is TGTGCCAGCAGTTACCGGGACTACCCGGCGGGTGAGCAGTTCTTC.

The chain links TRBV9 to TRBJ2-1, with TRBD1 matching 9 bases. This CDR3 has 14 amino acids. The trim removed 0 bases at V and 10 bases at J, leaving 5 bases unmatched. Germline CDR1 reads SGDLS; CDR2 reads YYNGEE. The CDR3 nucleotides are TGTGCCAGCAGCGTAGGGGGACAGGGCAAGGAGCAGTTCTTC. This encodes CASSVGGQGKEQFF. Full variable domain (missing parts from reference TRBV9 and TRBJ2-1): DSGVTQTPKHLITATGQRVTLRCSPRSGDLSVYWYQQSLDQGLQFLIQYYNGEERAKGNILERFSAQQFPDLHSELNLSSLELGDSALYFCASSVGGQGKEQFFGPGTRLTVL.

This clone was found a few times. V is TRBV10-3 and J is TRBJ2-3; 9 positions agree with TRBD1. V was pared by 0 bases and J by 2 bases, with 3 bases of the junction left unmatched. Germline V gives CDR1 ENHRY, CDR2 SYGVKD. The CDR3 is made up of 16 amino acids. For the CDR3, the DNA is TGTGCCATCAGTGAGTCAGGGACAGGGATCACAGATACGCAGTATTTT. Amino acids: CAISESGTGITDTQYF.

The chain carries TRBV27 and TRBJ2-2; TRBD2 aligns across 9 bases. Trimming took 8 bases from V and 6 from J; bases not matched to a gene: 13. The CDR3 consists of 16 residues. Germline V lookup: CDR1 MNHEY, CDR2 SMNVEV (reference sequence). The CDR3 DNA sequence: TGTGCCAGCGGAGGGCTTAGCGGGAGCGGACCCGGGGAGCTGTTTTTT. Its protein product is CASGGLSGSGPGELFF.

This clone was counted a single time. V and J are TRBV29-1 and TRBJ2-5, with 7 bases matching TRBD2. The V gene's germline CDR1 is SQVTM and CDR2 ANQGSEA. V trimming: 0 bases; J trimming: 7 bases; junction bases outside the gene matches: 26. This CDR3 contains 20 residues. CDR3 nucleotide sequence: TGCAGCGTTGAAGATAAACCCCCAGCGGGGCACGCAGCGTTTGATGGGACCCAGTACTTC. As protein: CSVEDKPPAGHAAFDGTQYF.

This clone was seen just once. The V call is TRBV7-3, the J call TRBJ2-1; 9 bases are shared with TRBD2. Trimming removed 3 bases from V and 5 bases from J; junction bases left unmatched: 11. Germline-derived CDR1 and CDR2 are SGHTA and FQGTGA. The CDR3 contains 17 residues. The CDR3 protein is CASSLFGIVAGDNEQFF. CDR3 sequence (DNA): TGTGCCAGCAGCTTGTTTGGGATAGTAGCGGGGGACAATGAGCAGTTCTTC. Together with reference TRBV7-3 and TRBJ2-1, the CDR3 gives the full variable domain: GAGVSQTPSNKVTEKGKYVELRCDPISGHTALYWYRQSLGQGPEFLIYFQGTGAADDSGLPNDRFFAVRPEGSVSTLKIQRTERGDSAVYLCASSLFGIVAGDNEQFFGPGTRLTVL.

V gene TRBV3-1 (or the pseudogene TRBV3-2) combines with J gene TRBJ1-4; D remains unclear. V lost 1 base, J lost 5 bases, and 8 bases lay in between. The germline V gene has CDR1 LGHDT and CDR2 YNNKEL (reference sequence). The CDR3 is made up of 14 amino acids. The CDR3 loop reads CASSQGDKNEKLFF. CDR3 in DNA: TGTGCCAGCAGCCAAGGTGACAAGAATGAAAAACTGTTTTTT.

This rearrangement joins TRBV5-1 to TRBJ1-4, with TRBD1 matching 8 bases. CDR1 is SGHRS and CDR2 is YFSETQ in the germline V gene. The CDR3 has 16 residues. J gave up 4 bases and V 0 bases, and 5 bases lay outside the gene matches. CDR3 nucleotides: TGCGCCAGCAGCTTGGGCCCAACAGGGGGTAATGAAAAACTGTTTTTT. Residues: CASSLGPTGGNEKLFF.

CDR3 sequence: CASSDLQDAYNEQFF. CDR3 nucleotides: TGTGCCAGCAGTGATTTACAGGACGCCTACAATGAGCAGTTCTTC. The chain couples TRBV6-1 to TRBJ2-1, with TRBD1 as a possible D gene (5 bases). Germline V gene lookup returns CDR1 MNHNS and CDR2 SASEGT. The V end lost 3 bases, the J end lost 2 bases, and 11 bases lay between the germline ends. The CDR3 length is 15 residues.

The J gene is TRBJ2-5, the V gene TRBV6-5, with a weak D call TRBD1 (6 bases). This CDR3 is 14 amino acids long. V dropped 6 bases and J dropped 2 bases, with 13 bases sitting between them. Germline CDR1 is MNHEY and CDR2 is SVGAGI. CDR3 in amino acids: CASSPGHSQETQYF. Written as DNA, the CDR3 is TGTGCCAGCAGCCCGGGACACTCTCAAGAGACCCAGTACTTC.

The CDR3 here is CASSISSGRANEQFF. DNA for the CDR3: TGTGCCAGTAGTATATCCAGCGGGAGGGCGAATGAGCAGTTCTTC. V gene TRBV19 combines with J gene TRBJ2-1; the match to TRBD2 covers 10 bases. CDR3 length: 15 amino acids. The V segment lost 2 bases and the J segment 7 bases; nucleotides outside the gene matches: 5. Germline V lookup: CDR1 LNHDA, CDR2 SQIVND (reference sequence).

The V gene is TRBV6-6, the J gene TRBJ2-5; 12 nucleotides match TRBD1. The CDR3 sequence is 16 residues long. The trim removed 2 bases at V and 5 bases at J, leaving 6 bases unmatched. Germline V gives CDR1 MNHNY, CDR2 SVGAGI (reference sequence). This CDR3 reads CASSYRDRGRDETQYF. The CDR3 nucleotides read TGTGCCAGCAGTTACAGGGACAGGGGGCGCGATGAGACCCAGTACTTC.

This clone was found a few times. CDR3 region: CASSLASGVNTEAFF. As DNA, the CDR3 is TGCGCCAGCAGCTTGGCCTCAGGGGTGAACACTGAAGCTTTCTTT. The chain is built from TRBV5-1 and TRBJ1-1; TRBD1 is a possible D gene (6 bases). The CDR3 contains 15 residues. The V end lost 0 bases, the J end lost 0 bases, and 9 bases lay between the germline ends. Germline values: CDR1 SGHRS, CDR2 YFSETQ.

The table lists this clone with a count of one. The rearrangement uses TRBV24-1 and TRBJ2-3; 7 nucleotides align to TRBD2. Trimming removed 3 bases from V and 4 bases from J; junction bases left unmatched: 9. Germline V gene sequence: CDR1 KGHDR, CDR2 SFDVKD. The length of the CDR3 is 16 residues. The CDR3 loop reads CATSDGTIAGADTQYF. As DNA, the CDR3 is TGTGCCACCAGTGATGGAACGATAGCGGGTGCAGATACGCAGTATTTT.

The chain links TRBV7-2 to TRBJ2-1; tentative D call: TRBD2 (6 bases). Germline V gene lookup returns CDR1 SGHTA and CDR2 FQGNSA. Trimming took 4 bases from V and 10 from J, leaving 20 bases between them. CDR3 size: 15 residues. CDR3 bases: TGTGCCAGCAGCTCGGACTACGCCTCGGTAGTGGAGCAGTTCTTC. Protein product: CASSSDYASVVEQFF.

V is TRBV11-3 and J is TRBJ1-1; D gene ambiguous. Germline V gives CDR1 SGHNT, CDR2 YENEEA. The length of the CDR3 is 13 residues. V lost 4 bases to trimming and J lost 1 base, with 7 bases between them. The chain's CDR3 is CASSSYRNTEAFF. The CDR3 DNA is TGTGCCAGCAGCTCGTATCGGAACACTGAAGCTTTCTTT. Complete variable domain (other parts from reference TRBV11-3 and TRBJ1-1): EAGVVQSPRYKIIEKKQPVAFWCNPISGHNTLYWYLQNLGQGPELLIRYENEEAVDDSQLPKDRFSAERLKGVDSTLKIQPAELGDSAVYLCASSSYRNTEAFFGQGTRLTVV.

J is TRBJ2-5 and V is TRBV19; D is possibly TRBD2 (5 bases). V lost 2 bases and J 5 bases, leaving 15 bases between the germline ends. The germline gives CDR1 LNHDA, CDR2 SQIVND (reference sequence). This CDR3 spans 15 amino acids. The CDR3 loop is CASSISGRRLETQYF. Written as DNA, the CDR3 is TGTGCCAGTAGTATATCGGGGAGAAGGTTGGAGACCCAGTACTTC.

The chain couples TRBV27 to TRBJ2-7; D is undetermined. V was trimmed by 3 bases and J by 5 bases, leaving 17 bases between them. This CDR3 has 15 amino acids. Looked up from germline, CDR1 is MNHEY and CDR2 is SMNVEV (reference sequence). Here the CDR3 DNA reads TGTGCCAGCAGTTTCTTTGGCACCCCAGAAGACGAGCAGTACTTC. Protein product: CASSFFGTPEDEQYF.

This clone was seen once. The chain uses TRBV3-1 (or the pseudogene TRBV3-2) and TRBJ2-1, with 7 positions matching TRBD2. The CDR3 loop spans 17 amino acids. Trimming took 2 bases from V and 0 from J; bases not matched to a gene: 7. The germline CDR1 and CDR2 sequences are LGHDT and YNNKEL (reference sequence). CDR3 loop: CASSQSGAGSSYNEQFF. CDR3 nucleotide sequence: TGTGCCAGCAGCCAAAGCGGGGCGGGAAGCTCCTACAATGAGCAGTTCTTC.